The text below deals with one T cell receptor beta chain. This clonotype has just one count. Its antigen specificity is not known. Nothing much larger sits one base from this clone, and base qualities are not available. A read on its own is weak evidence. RNA was extracted using the RNeasy kit, and roughly 0.45 to 1 microgram was reverse transcribed with random hexamers. The immunoSEQ multiplex PCR assay, covering 54 Vbeta and 13 Jbeta segments, was used to amplify TCR beta CDR3 regions. PCR amplification bias was corrected using a synthetic template baseline for primer optimization and computational correction. The study's processing was this. Reads were annotated to V, D and J genes according to IMGT and were analyzed with immunoSEQ Analyzer, with only productive sequences retained. To calculate clonality, Shannon entropy was normalized by log2 of the number of productive unique sequences and then subtracted from one. For each patient and control, public and private clones were evaluated among the 100 most prevalent clones. Clones were defined as Susac-specific when absent from the healthy and MS cohorts, from roughly 1,100 published viral clones and from other ImmuneACCESS disease sequences. TCRdb reprocessing: public reads trimmed at Q25 with fastp, clones called with MiXCR, in-frame beta chains kept. A single entry per CDR3 protein holds the most common genes and DNA from its merged rows. TCRdb, not the original authors, processed these V and J calls. The sample profile shows over 150,000 distinct CDR3 sequences; approximately 94% of them were found once. Jointly, the top ten make up around 0.13% of the sample.

The entry originates in a study of CD8 T cells in Susac syndrome (dated by TCRdb to the late 2010s). For the study in its entirety: Among the sequenced Susac syndrome patients, about 6 had clinically active disease and fewer than ten were in clinical remission. At blood withdrawal, Susac syndrome patients were therapy-naive, treated with corticosteroids (with IVIg additionally given to some), or treated with IVIg alone. The study used repertoire sequencing to test whether antigen drove CD8+ T cell activation and differentiation in Susac syndrome.

Peripheral blood CD8+ and CD4+ T cells from healthy donors, Susac syndrome patients and multiple sclerosis patients were profiled by high-throughput TCR beta sequencing. Susac syndrome patients met recently defined diagnostic criteria for definite or probable disease. Bulk CD8+ and CD4+ T cells were purified magnetically by negative isolation, whereas CD8+ TEMRA cells were enriched by FACS. Blood was drawn into EDTA tubes, processed within 24 hours, and PBMCs were isolated by density gradient centrifugation. PBMCs intended for TCR sequencing were frozen in liquid nitrogen and were later thawed in a 37 degrees C water bath. Purity of sorted or isolated CD4+, CD8+ and CD8+ TEMRA cells was at least 90%. Broader findings and caveats from the paper: The number of individuals in the TCR sequencing and HLA analysis was recognized as being relatively small. In the CD4+ T cell repertoire of Susac syndrome patients, clonal expansion was not detected.

CDR1 and CDR2 are drawn from the germline V gene (reference sequence): GTSNPN, SVGIG. From cysteine to phenylalanine, the CDR3 is 11 amino acids long. Here the CDR3 DNA is all that survives: 33 bases in frame from base 1. For this chain, trimming is 7 bases at the V end and 10 bases at the J end, and the number of junction bases without a gene match is 9. The rearrangement joined TRBV30 to TRBJ2-5; TRBD2 matches 7 bases in the middle. Sample: CD4+ T cells from PBMCs. The TCR comes from a human donor with Susac syndrome. The base sequence is TGTGCCTTTACTAGCGCTCGGGGCCAGTACTTC. The encoded protein is CAFTSARGQYF.